These 18 T cell receptor beta chains share one sample of origin, sequenced in a study of T cell repertoires in cytomegalovirus infection (dated by TCRdb to 2018 to 2020). The label giving this sample's treatment or condition can be read as: in vitro stimulation with specific CMV peptide epitopes to enrich CMV-specific T cells. Sequencing instrument: Illumina HiSeq 1500. Starting from the raw public reads, TCRdb applied fastp trimming at Q25, assembled clones with MiXCR and retained in-frame beta chains. Each entry merges the rows of one CDR3 protein and shows their most common DNA and genes. The sample table shows around 750,000 distinct CDR3 sequences, and over 25% are seen once. Around 12% of the sample is taken by the ten largest. What these receptors recognize is not known. This sample comprised cultured CD8+ T cells from PBMCs, obtained from culture after CMV antigen stimulation. The source is a human donor in good health (CMV status not recorded). Some clones in this sample may be carry-over from other donors' samples.

The chain employs TRBV6-2 or TRBV6-3 and TRBJ1-2; D gene uncertain. CDR3 size: 15 residues. The germline CDR1 and CDR2 sequences are MNHEY and SVGEGT. Trimming removed 6 bases at V and 0 bases at J, with 14 bases between. In nucleotides, the CDR3 is TGTGCCAGCAGCTTCGGGCCTAGAGCTAACTATGGCTACACCTTC. Residues: CASSFGPRANYGYTF.

This clonotype is a singleton in its sample. The chain uses TRBV9 and TRBJ2-2, with 9 bases fitting TRBD1. The CDR3 sequence is 14 residues long. V lost 3 bases, J lost 5 bases, and 2 bases stayed unmatched. Germline CDR1 is SGDLS and CDR2 is YYNGEE. The CDR3 nucleotides read TGTGCCAGCAGCGCGACAGGGGGTACCGGGGAGCTGTTTTTT. This codes for CASSATGGTGELFF.

The chain has TRBV12-3 or TRBV12-4 and TRBJ2-2, with D maybe TRBD1 (7 bases). The V end lost 3 bases, the J end lost 5 bases, and 16 bases lay between the germline ends. This CDR3 has 16 amino acids. The CDR3 is CASSLRGQGETGELFF. The CDR3 DNA is TGTGCCAGCAGTTTGCGGGGCCAGGGGGAAACCGGGGAGCTGTTTTTT.

V gene TRBV15 combines with J gene TRBJ2-7; possible D gene TRBD2, 6 bases. The germline V and J ends were trimmed by 1 base and 5 bases, with 12 bases remaining between them. The CDR3 has 14 residues. The germline CDR1 and CDR2 sequences are LNHNV and YYDKDF (reference sequence). DNA for the CDR3: TGTGCCACCAGCAGAGCCCGACTAGAGGACGAGCAGTACTTC. The encoded protein is CATSRARLEDEQYF.

This clonotype was observed a few times. The chain has TRBV27 and TRBJ1-1, with TRBD1 identical over 7 bases. The CDR3 consists of 14 residues. V lost 5 bases and J lost 1; bases outside the gene matches: 4. CDR1 and CDR2 from the germline V gene are MNHEY and SMNVEV (reference sequence). The CDR3 region is CASSARTGNTEAFF. CDR3 sequence (DNA): TGTGCCAGCAGTGCCCGGACAGGGAACACTGAAGCTTTCTTT.

This clonotype was seen ten or more times. The V call is TRBV7-8, the J call TRBJ2-1; TRBD2 agrees at 10 bases. CDR1 is SGHVS, CDR2 FQNEAQ, per germline. V was clipped by 4 bases and J by 4 bases; unmatched bases: 7. The CDR3 sequence is 16 residues long. The CDR3 reads CASSWKRGGLYNEQFF. The DNA of the CDR3 is TGTGCCAGCAGCTGGAAGCGGGGGGGCCTATACAATGAGCAGTTCTTC.

The chain links TRBV19 to TRBJ2-3, with TRBD2 matching 9 bases. Germline V gene data show CDR1 as LNHDA and CDR2 as SQIVND (reference sequence). The CDR3 is 15 amino acids. The V gene end was trimmed by 3 bases and the J gene end by 4 bases; junction bases not matched to a gene: 5. The DNA of the CDR3 is TGTGCCAGTAGTATTGGCGGGGGGGCCGCAGATACGCAGTATTTT. Its protein product is CASSIGGGAADTQYF.

This clonotype was observed a handful of times. The gene calls are TRBV7-9 and TRBJ2-7; 7 bases are a match to TRBD2. The CDR3 is 11 residues long. The germline CDR1 and CDR2 sequences are SEHNR and FQNEAQ (reference sequence). V lost 1 base and J lost 9; bases outside the gene matches: 0. The CDR3 bases are TGTGCCAGCAGCTTAGGGGAGGGGCAGTACGTC. Protein sequence: CASSLGEGQYV.

This clonotype was seen a few times. The chain combines TRBV14 with TRBJ1-1; no definite D call. The CDR3 contains 14 residues. V lost 4 bases, J lost 0 bases, and 9 bases lay in between. The germline gives CDR1 SGHDN, CDR2 FVKESK. The CDR3 region is CASSPTTLNTEAFF. The CDR3 DNA reads as TGTGCCAGCAGCCCTACTACACTGAACACTGAAGCTTTCTTT. Together with reference TRBV14 and TRBJ1-1, the CDR3 gives the full variable domain: EAGVTQFPSHSVIEKGQTVTLRCDPISGHDNLYWYRRVMGKEIKFLLHFVKESKQDESGMPNNRFLAERTGGTYSTLKVQPAELEDSGVYFCASSPTTLNTEAFFGQGTRLTVV.

There are many counts of this clonotype. V is TRBV7-3 and J is TRBJ2-1; 8 bases map to TRBD1. CDR3 length: 14 amino acids. Germline-derived CDR1 and CDR2 are SGHTA and FQGTGA. V gave up 5 bases and J gave up 9 bases; unmatched junction bases: 9. The CDR3 nucleotides are TGTGCCAGCAGCGCGGACAGGGCCTCCAGTGAGCAGTTCTTC. Translated: CASSADRASSEQFF.

The rearrangement links TRBV6-2 or TRBV6-3 to TRBJ1-2; no clear D gene. Germline CDR1 MNHEY, CDR2 SVGEGT. V dropped 3 bases and J dropped 0 bases, with 11 bases sitting between them. The CDR3 is 15 amino acids. The CDR3 sequence: CASSYAGNPNYGYTF. The CDR3 DNA follows: TGTGCCAGCAGTTATGCGGGGAACCCTAACTATGGCTACACCTTC.

The chain couples TRBV27 to TRBJ2-7; the match to TRBD1 covers 8 bases. Germline-derived CDR1 and CDR2 are MNHEY and SMNVEV (reference sequence). CDR3 length equals 13 residues. Unmatched junction bases numbered 4, after V lost 4 bases and J lost 5 bases. The chain's CDR3 is CASSYGQGDEQYF. Written as DNA, the CDR3 is TGTGCCAGCAGTTACGGACAGGGTGACGAGCAGTACTTC.

This clonotype was counted a few times. The rearrangement uses TRBV7-9 and TRBJ1-3, with 7 bases identical to TRBD1. This CDR3 has 16 amino acids. V trimming: 3 bases; J trimming: 0 bases; junction bases outside the gene matches: 5. CDR1 SEHNR and CDR2 FQNEAQ come from the germline V gene (reference sequence). This CDR3 is CASSFHRGSSGNTIYF. The CDR3 nucleotides read TGTGCCAGCAGCTTCCACAGGGGTAGCTCTGGAAACACCATATATTTT.

This clonotype has more than one count but fewer than ten. V and J are TRBV18 and TRBJ1-5; D call uncertain. The V gene's germline CDR1 is KGHSH and CDR2 LQKENI. V lost 3 bases and J 9 bases, leaving 21 bases between the germline ends. CDR3 size: 16 residues. The CDR3 DNA follows: TGTGCCAGCTCACCCTCGGCCGCAATAGGAGGTACGCCCCAGCATTTT. It yields the protein CASSPSAAIGGTPQHF.

This clonotype has ten or more counts. The chain uses TRBV7-9 and TRBJ2-7; D may be TRBD2 (6 bases). Trimming removed 4 bases from V and 0 bases from J, with 7 bases in between. Germline V gene sequence: CDR1 SEHNR, CDR2 FQNEAQ (reference sequence). The CDR3 runs to 13 residues. The CDR3 DNA reads as TGTGCCAGCAGCTCCGGGAGCTCCTACGAGCAGTACTTC. It specifies CASSSGSSYEQYF.

The V and J genes are TRBV4-2 and TRBJ1-1, with D unclear. From germline, CDR1 is LGHNA and CDR2 YNFKEQ. The CDR3 is 16 residues long. The germline V and J ends were trimmed by 0 bases and 8 bases, with 19 bases remaining between them. This chain's CDR3 is CASSQDGLGDFVEAFF. The CDR3 nucleotides read TGTGCCAGCAGCCAAGATGGGTTAGGCGATTTCGTAGAAGCTTTCTTT.

This clonotype occurred a few times. The chain employs TRBV7-9 and TRBJ2-7; 8 positions match TRBD1. Per the germline V gene, CDR1 is SEHNR and CDR2 is FQNEAQ (reference sequence). This CDR3 contains 16 residues. After removal of 3 bases from V and 4 bases from J, the junction contained 11 bases not matched to a gene. The CDR3 loop reads CASSFRTGHTAYEQYF. CDR3 nucleotide sequence: TGTGCCAGCAGCTTTCGGACAGGGCATACGGCGTACGAGCAGTACTTC.

The J gene is TRBJ2-3, the V gene TRBV5-1; D is unclear. This CDR3 contains 16 residues. V dropped 0 bases and J dropped 2 bases, with 13 bases sitting between them. The V gene's germline CDR1 is SGHRS and CDR2 YFSETQ. In nucleotides, the CDR3 is TGCGCCAGCAGCTTGGGAATGGCTCCCATCACAGATACGCAGTATTTT. Amino acid sequence: CASSLGMAPITDTQYF.